This record concerns one T cell receptor (beta chain) sequence. This sample stems from a study of technical replicates of blood from a handful of donors. Sequencing was performed with immunoSEQ multiplex PCR; in TCRdb, only in-frame clones are kept and a portion is missing. The table lists 75,000 to 100,000 clones, around 96% of them singletons. Germline loops: CDR1 SGHAT, CDR2 FQNNGV. This CDR3 is 15 amino acids long. J was trimmed by 7 bases and V by 4 bases; bases with no gene match: 6. The chain employs TRBV11-2 and TRBJ2-3; 12 positions match TRBD2. The specimen sequenced was T cells isolated from PBMCs. This TCR was sampled from a human donor in good health. CDR3 amino acids: CASSSGTSGFNTQYF. The CDR3, as DNA: TGTGCCAGCAGCTCCGGGACTAGCGGGTTTAATACGCAGTATTTT.